These 21 T cell receptor beta chains originate from one sample sequenced in a study of a mutant IDH1 vaccine in newly diagnosed glioma. Sample time point: baseline, week 1 (first vaccination visit). Treatment: pre-vaccination baseline after standard-of-care therapy. TCRdb's table, derived via immunoSEQ multiplex PCR, lists solely in-frame clones and lacks some. The sample comprises under 35,000 clones, 88% of which are singletons, and around 5% rests with the top ten. The specimen was PBMCs, collected from a glioma patient treated with radiotherapy, temozolomide or both. Receptor source: a woman aged 40 to 50 with glioma.

The chain has TRBV10-3 and TRBJ2-1; 11 bases match TRBD2. Germline V gene lookup returns CDR1 ENHRY and CDR2 SYGVKD. The CDR3 runs to 16 residues. V dropped 7 bases and J dropped 0; count of bases not matched to a gene: 5. The CDR3 DNA reads as TGTGCCATCAAGGGGACTAGCGGTACCTCCTACAATGAGCAGTTCTTC. It translates to CAIKGTSGTSYNEQFF.

The chain employs TRBV19 and TRBJ1-6; D gene uncertain. Trimming stripped 5 bases from V and 14 bases from J, with 19 bases between. This CDR3 has 14 residues. In germline, CDR1 is LNHDA, CDR2 SQIVND (reference sequence). DNA of the CDR3: TGTGCCAGTAGTCCGGTCCTAGTACTTGGAGCCCTCCACTTT. This encodes CASSPVLVLGALHF.

The chain links TRBV5-1 to TRBJ2-3, with TRBD2 matching 7 bases. The CDR3 runs 14 residues. The V gene's germline CDR1 is SGHRS and CDR2 YFSETQ. V dropped 0 bases and J dropped 6; count of bases not matched to a gene: 4. In DNA form, the CDR3 reads TGCGCCAGCAGCTTGGGACTAGCTGCCGATACGCAGTATTTT. This sequence encodes CASSLGLAADTQYF.

The chain has TRBV5-1 and TRBJ2-2; D call uncertain. Germline CDR1 reads SGHRS; CDR2 reads YFSETQ. This CDR3 has 15 amino acids. Trimming pared 5 bases from V and 7 bases from J, leaving 18 bases between. For the CDR3, the DNA is TGCGCCAGCAGTTTATTTCTAGGTTTGGGCGGGGAGCTGTTTTTT. As protein: CASSLFLGLGGELFF.

The chain is built from TRBV10-3 and TRBJ2-3; the D is unclear. Germline CDR1 reads ENHRY; CDR2 reads SYGVKD. Trimming pared 2 bases from V and 2 bases from J, leaving 8 bases between. The CDR3 runs 14 residues. The DNA of the CDR3 is TGTGCCATCAGTGAGGGTCGGTACACAGATACGCAGTATTTT. Protein sequence: CAISEGRYTDTQYF.

The chain joins TRBV29-1 to TRBJ1-1; possibly TRBD1 for D (5 bases). The CDR3 spans 12 residues. With 3 bases removed from V and 11 bases from J, the gap between germline ends came to 16 bases. CDR1 SQVTM and CDR2 ANQGSEA come from the germline V gene. The CDR3 loop reads CSVEGVGLGAFF. The CDR3, as DNA: TGCAGCGTTGAGGGAGTGGGGCTGGGCGCTTTCTTT. The variable domain in full, completed from reference TRBV29-1 and TRBJ1-1, reads SAVISQKPSRDICQRGTSLTIQCQVDSQVTMMFWYRQQPGQSLTLIATANQGSEATYESGFVIDKFPISRPNLTFSTLTVSNMSPEDSSIYLCSVEGVGLGAFFGQGTRLTVV.

The chain has TRBV4-1 and TRBJ2-5; a weak D match, TRBD1 (5 bases). The germline CDR1 and CDR2 sequences are MGHRA and YSYEKL. The V end lost 1 base, the J end lost 4 bases, and 10 bases lay between the germline ends. The CDR3 consists of 14 residues. The CDR3 here is CASSQAGKGETQYF. Written as DNA, the CDR3 is TGCGCCAGCAGCCAAGCAGGGAAAGGAGAGACCCAGTACTTC.

This clone was counted once. An end of the junction does not agree with germline; a read error may underlie this. The chain uses TRBV7-7 and TRBJ2-2, with 10 bases aligning to TRBD1. CDR3 length: 15 residues. Germline V gene data show CDR1 as SSHAT and CDR2 as FNYEAQ (reference sequence). CDR3 sequence reads: CASSADRGRTGELFF. In DNA form, the CDR3 reads TGTGCTAGCAGCGCCGACAGGGGGCGCACCGGGGAGCTGTTTTTT.

This rearrangement joins TRBV19 to TRBJ1-4; D gene uncertain. The CDR3 sequence is 15 residues long. Trimming took off 3 bases at V and 5 bases at J, with 13 bases between the two ends. Germline V gives CDR1 LNHDA, CDR2 SQIVND (reference sequence). CDR3 sequence: CASSMFSQKNEKLFF. The CDR3, as DNA: TGTGCCAGTAGTATGTTCAGTCAGAAGAATGAAAAACTGTTTTTT.

The table lists this clone with a count of one. The chain combines TRBV2 with TRBJ1-2; D remains unclear. This CDR3 comprises 12 residues. Germline V gene lookup returns CDR1 SNHLY and CDR2 FYNNEI. V lost 7 bases and J 8 bases, leaving 14 bases between the germline ends. Here the CDR3 DNA reads TGTGCCAGCACCTGGGCGGGCTCGGGCTACACCTTC. Its translation is CASTWAGSGYTF.

The rearrangement joins TRBV29-1 to TRBJ2-7; D call uncertain. V dropped 5 bases and J dropped 1 base, with 9 bases sitting between them. The CDR3 is 12 amino acids. CDR1 and CDR2 (germline): SQVTM, ANQGSEA. DNA of the CDR3: TGCAGCGTTACCTCCGGGTCCTACGAGCAGTACTTC. This sequence encodes CSVTSGSYEQYF.

This CDR3 reads CASSFALGQPRDIQYF. CDR3 DNA sequence: TGCGCCAGCAGCTTCGCCCTTGGACAGCCAAGGGACATTCAGTACTTC. The V gene is TRBV5-1, the J gene TRBJ2-4; maybe TRBD1 (6 bases). CDR1 is SGHRS and CDR2 is YFSETQ in the germline V gene. V lost 2 bases and J 8 bases, leaving 20 bases between the germline ends. This CDR3 is built from 16 residues. The variable domain in full, with the rest retrieved from reference TRBV5-1 and TRBJ2-4, is KAGVTQTPRYLIKTRGQQVTLSCSPISGHRSVSWYQQTPGQGLQFLFEYFSETQRNKGNFPGRFSGRQFSNSRSEMNVSTLELGDSALYLCASSFALGQPRDIQYFGAGTRLSVL.

There are a few counts of this clone. The rearrangement uses TRBV19 and TRBJ1-5; 7 bases line up with TRBD1. J gave up 9 bases and V 8 bases, and 19 bases lay outside the gene matches. Germline V gene lookup returns CDR1 LNHDA and CDR2 SQIVND (reference sequence). This CDR3 comprises 16 residues. The CDR3: CASPSAPRGACGPQHF. The DNA for the CDR3 is TGTGCCAGTCCTAGCGCACCCAGGGGGGCTTGTGGGCCCCAGCATTTT.

The chain's CDR3 is CASRQEAGTDTQYF. CDR3 bases: TGTGCCAGTAGACAAGAGGCTGGCACAGATACGCAGTATTTT. V and J are TRBV19 and TRBJ2-3; D gene ambiguous. Germline-derived CDR1 and CDR2 are LNHDA and SQIVND (reference sequence). The CDR3 runs to 14 residues. Trimming pared 6 bases from V and 1 base from J, leaving 11 bases between.

This sequence joins TRBV28 and TRBJ1-5; D call uncertain. The CDR3 loop spans 13 amino acids. V was shortened by 5 bases and J by 1 base, with 6 bases between the two germline ends. Germline V CDR1 and CDR2: MDHEN, SYDVKM. The CDR3 loop reads CASSIGSNQPQHF. In nucleotides, the CDR3 is TGTGCCAGCAGTATCGGGAGCAATCAGCCCCAGCATTTT. The complete variable domain, with remaining parts taken from reference TRBV28 and TRBJ1-5, reads DVKVTQSSRYLVKRTGEKVFLECVQDMDHENMFWYRQDPGLGLRLIYFSYDVKMKEKGDIPEGYSVSREKKERFSLILESASTNQTSMYLCASSIGSNQPQHFGDGTRLSIL.

The chain has TRBV4-2 and TRBJ1-5; D remains unclear. Germline V CDR1 and CDR2: LGHNA, YNFKEQ. There are 14 residues in the CDR3. The germline V and J ends were trimmed by 4 bases and 4 bases, with 11 bases remaining between them. CDR3 amino acids: CASSPRGWNQPQHF. CDR3 in DNA: TGTGCCAGCAGCCCCCGCGGCTGGAATCAGCCCCAGCATTTT.

This clone was seen a single time. The J gene is TRBJ1-4, the V gene TRBV7-2; TRBD1 might be the D (6 bases). CDR1 SGHTA and CDR2 FQGNSA come from the germline V gene. Trimming took 5 bases from V and 2 from J, leaving 15 bases between them. The CDR3 has 16 residues. The CDR3 coding sequence is TGTGCCAGCAGCCCGGATTACAGGGCCACTAATGAAAAACTGTTTTTT. Encoded protein: CASSPDYRATNEKLFF. The full variable domain, rest sourced from reference TRBV7-2 and TRBJ1-4, is GAGVSQSPSNKVTEKGKDVELRCDPISGHTALYWYRQSLGQGLEFLIYFQGNSAPDKSGLPSDRFSAERTGGSVSTLTIQRTQQEDSAVYLCASSPDYRATNEKLFFGSGTQLSVL.

This chain uses TRBV6-1 with TRBJ2-2, with TRBD1 matching over 8 bases. CDR3 length: 14 amino acids. J was trimmed by 5 bases and V by 7 bases; bases with no gene match: 6. Germline loops: CDR1 MNHNS, CDR2 SASEGT. CDR3 DNA: TGTGCCAGCAACCGCGACAGGGGTACCGGGGAGCTGTTTTTT. Its protein product is CASNRDRGTGELFF.

The J gene is TRBJ1-5, the V gene TRBV28; TRBD1 aligns across 9 bases. Germline CDR1 MDHEN, CDR2 SYDVKM. This CDR3 region has 14 residues. The junction had 5 bases not matched to a gene; V was cut back by 6 bases and J by 5 bases. For the CDR3, the DNA is TGTGCCAGCAGCGCCCGGACAGGGGATCAGCCCCAGCATTTT. It is translated as CASSARTGDQPQHF.

V is TRBV29-1 and J is TRBJ1-1, with D possibly being TRBD1 (5 bases). V lost 0 bases and J 4 bases, leaving 9 bases between the germline ends. Germline V gives CDR1 SQVTM, CDR2 ANQGSEA. The CDR3 covers 13 residues. DNA for the CDR3: TGCAGCGTTGAAGATAAGGGGTTCACTGAAGCTTTCTTT. Encoded protein: CSVEDKGFTEAFF. The full variable domain, with the rest looked up from reference TRBV29-1 and TRBJ1-1, is SAVISQKPSRDICQRGTSLTIQCQVDSQVTMMFWYRQQPGQSLTLIATANQGSEATYESGFVIDKFPISRPNLTFSTLTVSNMSPEDSSIYLCSVEDKGFTEAFFGQGTRLTVV.

V and J are TRBV2 and TRBJ1-2; D call uncertain. V lost 0 bases and J lost 8, with 10 bases in between. The CDR3 is 13 amino acids. In germline, CDR1 is SNHLY, CDR2 FYNNEI. The CDR3 loop is CASSEAPVGGYTF. CDR3 DNA: TGTGCCAGCAGTGAAGCACCGGTGGGGGGCTACACCTTC.